This T cell receptor (beta chain) was found in a study of technical replicates of blood from a few donors. As for this clone: The germline gene is not matched at one end of the junction; a read error may be the cause.

Germline V CDR1 and CDR2: DFQATT, SNEGSKA (reference sequence). CDR3 length equals 9 residues. Using immunoSEQ multiplex PCR, the repertoire was profiled, and TCRdb retains in-frame clones only, with some absent. Found here are more than 75,000 clones, 90% to 96% of them singletons; the top ten hold approximately 0.36%. The rearrangement links TRBV20-1 to TRBJ2-7; the match to TRBD1 covers 9 bases. The source material was T cells isolated from PBMCs. The clonotype was recovered from a human donor in good health. The CDR3 is CSAEDRGDF. The CDR3 DNA is TGCAGTGCGGAGGACAGGGGTGACTTC.